This T cell receptor beta chain was obtained from a study of T-cell reconstitution after alpha-beta-depleted transplantation in children. This CDR3 region has 14 residues. V was shortened by 2 bases and J by 4 bases, with 11 bases between the two germline ends. Germline V gives CDR1 MGHDK, CDR2 SYGVNS. Unique molecular identifiers were used to barcode this TCRbeta library. Using its own MiXCR run on the PCR reads, TCRdb lists one record per CDR3 protein. The sample shows 500,000 or so distinct CDR3 sequences, around a third of them seen only once. This sequence was found in a human donor who donated a stem cell graft to a child with aplastic anemia. The chain couples TRBV25-1 to TRBJ1-2; possible D gene TRBD1, 5 bases. This specimen consisted of PBMCs from the stem cell graft donor, obtained from the stem cell graft. The CDR3 is CASSEEGRGYGYTF. The CDR3 nucleotides read TGTGCCAGCAGTGAAGAGGGAAGGGGCTATGGCTACACCTTC.